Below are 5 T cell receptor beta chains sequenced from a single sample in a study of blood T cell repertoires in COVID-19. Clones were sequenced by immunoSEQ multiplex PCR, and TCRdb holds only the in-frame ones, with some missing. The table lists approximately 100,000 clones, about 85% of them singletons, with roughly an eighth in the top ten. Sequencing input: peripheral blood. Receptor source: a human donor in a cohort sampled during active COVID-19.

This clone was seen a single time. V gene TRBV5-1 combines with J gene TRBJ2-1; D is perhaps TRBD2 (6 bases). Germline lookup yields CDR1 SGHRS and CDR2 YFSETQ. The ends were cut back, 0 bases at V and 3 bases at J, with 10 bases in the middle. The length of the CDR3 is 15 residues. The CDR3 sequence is CASSLVGLYYNEQFF. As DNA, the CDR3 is TGCGCCAGCAGCTTGGTGGGACTCTACTACAATGAGCAGTTCTTC.

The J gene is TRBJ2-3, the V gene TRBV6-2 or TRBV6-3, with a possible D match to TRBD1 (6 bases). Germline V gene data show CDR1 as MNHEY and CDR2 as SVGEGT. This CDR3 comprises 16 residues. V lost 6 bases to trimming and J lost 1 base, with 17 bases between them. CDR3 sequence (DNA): TGTGCCAGCAGCTCCCGATACAGGGCGGGCACAGATACGCAGTATTTT. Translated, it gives CASSSRYRAGTDTQYF.

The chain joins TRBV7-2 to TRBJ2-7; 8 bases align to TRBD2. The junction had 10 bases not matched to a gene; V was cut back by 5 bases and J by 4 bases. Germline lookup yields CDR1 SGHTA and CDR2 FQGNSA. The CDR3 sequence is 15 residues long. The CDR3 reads CASSLTGGQSYEQYF. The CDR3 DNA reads TGTGCCAGCAGCCTTACGGGGGGGCAGTCGTACGAGCAGTACTTC.

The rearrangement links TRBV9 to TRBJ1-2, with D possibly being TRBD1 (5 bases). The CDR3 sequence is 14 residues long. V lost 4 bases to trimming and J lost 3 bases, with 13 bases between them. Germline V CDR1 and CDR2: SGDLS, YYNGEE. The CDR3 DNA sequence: TGTGCCAGCAGCCCCGGTGGGGCAGACTATGGCTACACCTTC. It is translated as CASSPGGADYGYTF.

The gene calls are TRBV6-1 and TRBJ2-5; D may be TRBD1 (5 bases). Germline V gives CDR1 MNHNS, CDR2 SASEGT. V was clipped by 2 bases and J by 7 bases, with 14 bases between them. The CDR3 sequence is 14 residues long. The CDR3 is CASSEFQGSWTQYF. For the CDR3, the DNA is TGTGCCAGCAGTGAATTTCAGGGTTCTTGGACCCAGTACTTC.